This paragraph covers one T cell receptor (beta chain) sequence. Germline V gene data show CDR1 as LNHDA and CDR2 as SQIVND (reference sequence). The CDR3 covers 15 residues. Trimming left V 4 bases short and J 1 base short, with 10 bases between. The sample belongs to a study of blood T cell repertoires in COVID-19. Study-wide background: From the United States, Italy and Spain came samples of acute and convalescent COVID-19.

Cohort assignment relied on participant-reported clinical history. Some clones are missing from TCRdb's copy, which holds only in-frame ones; the method was immunoSEQ multiplex PCR. The sample shows 180,000 or so clones, 89% of them seen only once. The clonotype comes from a woman aged 40 to 50 with acute COVID-19. V is TRBV19 and J is TRBJ2-2; possible D gene TRBD2, 6 bases. The specimen sequenced was PBMCs or T cells enriched from blood (not recorded which). The CDR3 region has the DNA TGTGCCAGTAGTAGGAGGGAGGTGAACACCGGGGAGCTGTTTTTT. Its translation is CASSRREVNTGELFF.